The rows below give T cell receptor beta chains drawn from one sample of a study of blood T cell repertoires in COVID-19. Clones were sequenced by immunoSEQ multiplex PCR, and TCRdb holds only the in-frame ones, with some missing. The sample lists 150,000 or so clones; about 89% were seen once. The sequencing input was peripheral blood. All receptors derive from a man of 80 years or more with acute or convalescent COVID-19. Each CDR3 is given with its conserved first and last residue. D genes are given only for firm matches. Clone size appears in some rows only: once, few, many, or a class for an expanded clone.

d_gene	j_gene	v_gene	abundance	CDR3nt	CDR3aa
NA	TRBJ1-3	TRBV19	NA	TGTGCCAGTAGTGCGGACAGCGGAAACACCATATATTTT	CASSADSGNTIYF
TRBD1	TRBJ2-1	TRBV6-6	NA	TGTGCCAGCAGCCACCCGGGACAGGGCAGGAATGAGCAGTTCTTC	CASSHPGQGRNEQFF
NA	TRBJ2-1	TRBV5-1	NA	TGCGCCAGCAGCTTGGATGGGAGGATGTCCTACAATGAGCAGTTCTTC	CASSLDGRMSYNEQFF
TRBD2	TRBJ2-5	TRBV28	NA	TGTGCCAGCTACTCGGCCCTAGCGGGAGTTGAGACCCAGTACTTC	CASYSALAGVETQYF
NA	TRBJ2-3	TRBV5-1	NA	TGCGCCAGCAGAGTTATCAGGGGAGGCACAGATACGCAGTATTTT	CASRVIRGGTDTQYF
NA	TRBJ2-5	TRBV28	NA	TGTGCCAGCAGTAGGGGGGAGACCCAGTACTTC	CASSRGETQYF
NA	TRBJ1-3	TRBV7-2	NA	TGTGCCACCCAGGGCTCTGGAAACACCATATATTTT	CATQGSGNTIYF
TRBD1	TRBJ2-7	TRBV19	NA	TGTGCCAGTAGTACGGGACAGGGCTACGAGCAGTACTTC	CASSTGQGYEQYF
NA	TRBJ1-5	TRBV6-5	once	TGTGCCAGCAGGGAGGGAGGAGGTAGCAATCAGCCCCAGCATTTT	CASREGGGSNQPQHF
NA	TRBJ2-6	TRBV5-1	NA	TGCGCCAGCAGCTTAGGGGTCCCTGGGGCCAACGTCCTGACTTTC	CASSLGVPGANVLTF
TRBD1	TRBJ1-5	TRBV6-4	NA	TGTGCCAGCAGTGACAGGAGGGACAGCTTAAATCAGCCCCAGCATTTT	CASSDRRDSLNQPQHF
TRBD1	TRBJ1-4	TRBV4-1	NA	TGCGCCAGCAGCCAACTACAGGGGTCTAATGAAAAACTGTTTTTT	CASSQLQGSNEKLFF
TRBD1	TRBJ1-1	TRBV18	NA	TGTGCCAGCTCACCCGGGACAGGGGTCCACAACACTGAAGCTTTCTTT	CASSPGTGVHNTEAFF
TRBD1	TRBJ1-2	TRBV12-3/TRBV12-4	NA	TGTGCCACCAGGGGACAGATTAACTATGGCTACACCTTC	CATRGQINYGYTF
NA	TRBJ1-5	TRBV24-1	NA	TGTGCCACCAGTGATTCGTTATCGGGGGAGGCTCAGCCCCAGCATTTT	CATSDSLSGEAQPQHF
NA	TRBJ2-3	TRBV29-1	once	TGCAGCGTTGAGGTAACAGGGAGAGGAACAGATACGCAGTATTTT	CSVEVTGRGTDTQYF
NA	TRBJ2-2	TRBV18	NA	TGTGCCAGCTCACCATCAGCACTAACCATCTACCGGGAGCTGTTTTTT	CASSPSALTIYRELFF
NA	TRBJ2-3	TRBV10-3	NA	TGTGCCATCAGTGGGGGGGGGCTGAGCACAGATACGCAGTATTTT	CAISGGGLSTDTQYF
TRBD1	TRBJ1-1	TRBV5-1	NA	TGCGCCAGCAGCTTGGGCGCAGGGGGCCTGAACACTGAAGCTTTCTTT	CASSLGAGGLNTEAFF
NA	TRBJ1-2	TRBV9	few	TGTGCCAGCAGCGTCAACTTATCTGGAGGATCTGGCTACACCTTC	CASSVNLSGGSGYTF
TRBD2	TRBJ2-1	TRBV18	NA	TGTGCCAGCTCACCATCTAGCGGGAGGAATGAGCAGTTCTTC	CASSPSSGRNEQFF
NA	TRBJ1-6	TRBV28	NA	TGTGCCAGCAGAACTTCGGGGTTTGATGGGTTGGATTCACCCCTCCACTTT	CASRTSGFDGLDSPLHF
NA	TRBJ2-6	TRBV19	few	TGTGCCAGTCGTGTGAGGGCTGGGGCCAACGTCCTGACTTTC	CASRVRAGANVLTF
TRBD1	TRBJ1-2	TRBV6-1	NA	TGTGCCAGCAGTGAAGACAGGGGATGGTATGGCTACACCTTC	CASSEDRGWYGYTF
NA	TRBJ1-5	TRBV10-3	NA	TGTGCCATCAGTGTGGGGGGGGATCAGCCCCAGCATTTT	CAISVGGDQPQHF
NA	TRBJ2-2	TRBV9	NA	TGTGCCAGCAGCGTAGGCGTCACCGGGGAGCTGTTTTTT	CASSVGVTGELFF
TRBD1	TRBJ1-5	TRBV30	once	TGTGCCTGGAGTGGGGGACAGGGAGTACCTTTTGGGGCTCAGCCCCAGCATTTT	CAWSGGQGVPFGAQPQHF
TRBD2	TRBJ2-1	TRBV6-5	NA	TGTGCCAGCAGTTCCCGGGAGGCAGGGAACAATGAGCAGTTCTTC	CASSSREAGNNEQFF
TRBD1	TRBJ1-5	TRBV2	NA	TGTGCCAGCAGTGGGGCCACAGGGGTGGGTCAGCCCCAGCATTTT	CASSGATGVGQPQHF
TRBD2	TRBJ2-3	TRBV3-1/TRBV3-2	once	TGTGCCAGCAGCCGCCTACTAGCGGGAGGGTCAGATACGCAGTATTTT	CASSRLLAGGSDTQYF
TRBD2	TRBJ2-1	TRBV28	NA	TGTGCCAGCATCAGCGGGACGAATGAGCAGTTCTTC	CASISGTNEQFF
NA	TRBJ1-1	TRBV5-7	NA	TGTGCCAGCGGCTCGACAAGGCACGTCACTGAAGCTTTCTTT	CASGSTRHVTEAFF
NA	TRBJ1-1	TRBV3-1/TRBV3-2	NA	TGTGCCAGCAGCCAAACGGTGAACACTGAAGCTTTCTTT	CASSQTVNTEAFF
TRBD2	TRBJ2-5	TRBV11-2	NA	TGTGCCAGCAGCTTAGATGGACTAGCCTGGGAGACCCAGTACTTC	CASSLDGLAWETQYF
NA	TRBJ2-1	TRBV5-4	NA	TGTGCCAGCAGCTTAATTGAACTACCTGCCGACAATGAGCAGTTCTTC	CASSLIELPADNEQFF
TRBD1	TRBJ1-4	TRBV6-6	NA	TGTGCCAGCACCATCCCAGGGGGTGAGGGAAAACTGTTTTTT	CASTIPGGEGKLFF
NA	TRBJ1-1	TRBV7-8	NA	TGTGCCAGCAGCAGTAGGGGGAACACTGAAGCTTTCTTT	CASSSRGNTEAFF